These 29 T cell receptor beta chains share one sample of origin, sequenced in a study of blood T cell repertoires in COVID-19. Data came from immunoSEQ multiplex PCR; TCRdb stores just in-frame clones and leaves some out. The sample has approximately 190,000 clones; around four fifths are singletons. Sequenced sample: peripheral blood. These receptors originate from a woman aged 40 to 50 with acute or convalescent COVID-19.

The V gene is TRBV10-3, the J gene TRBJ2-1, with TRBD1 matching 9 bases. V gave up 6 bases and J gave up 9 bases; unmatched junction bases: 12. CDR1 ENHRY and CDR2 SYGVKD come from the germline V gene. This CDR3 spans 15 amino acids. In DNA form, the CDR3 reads TGTGCCATCAGGACCGGACAGGGGCCGGGCGGTGAGCAGTTCTTC. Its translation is CAIRTGQGPGGEQFF.

CDR3: CASSAVYSGNTIYF. Written as DNA, the CDR3 is TGTGCCAGCAGTGCCGTTTACTCTGGAAACACCATATATTTT. The chain uses TRBV2 and TRBJ1-3; D unclear. Between the trimmed V and J ends, which lost 4 bases and 0 bases, there was a span of 7 bases. This CDR3 comprises 14 residues. From germline, CDR1 is SNHLY and CDR2 FYNNEI. Based on the CDR3 plus reference TRBV2 and TRBJ1-3, the full variable domain is EPEVTQTPSHQVTQMGQEVILRCVPISNHLYFYWYRQILGQKVEFLVSFYNNEISEKSEIFDDQFSVERPDGSNFTLKIRSTKLEDSAMYFCASSAVYSGNTIYFGEGSWLTVV.

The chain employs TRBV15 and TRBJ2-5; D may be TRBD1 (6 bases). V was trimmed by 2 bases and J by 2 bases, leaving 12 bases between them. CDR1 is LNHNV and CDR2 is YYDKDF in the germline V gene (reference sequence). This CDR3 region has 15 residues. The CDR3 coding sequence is TGTGCCACCAGCAGAACCGCAGGGGCACAAGAGACCCAGTACTTC. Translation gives CATSRTAGAQETQYF.

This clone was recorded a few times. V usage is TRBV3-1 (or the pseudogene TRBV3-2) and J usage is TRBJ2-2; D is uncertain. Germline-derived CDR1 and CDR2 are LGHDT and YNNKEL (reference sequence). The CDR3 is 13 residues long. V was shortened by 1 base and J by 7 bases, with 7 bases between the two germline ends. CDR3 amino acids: CASSQVYSGELFF. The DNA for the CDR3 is TGTGCCAGCAGCCAAGTTTATAGCGGGGAGCTGTTTTTT.

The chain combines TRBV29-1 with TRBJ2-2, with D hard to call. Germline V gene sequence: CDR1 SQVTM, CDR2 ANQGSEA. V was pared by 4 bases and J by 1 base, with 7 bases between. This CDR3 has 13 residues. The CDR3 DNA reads TGCAGCGTTGGGCTGGTGAACACCGGGGAGCTGTTTTTT. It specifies CSVGLVNTGELFF.

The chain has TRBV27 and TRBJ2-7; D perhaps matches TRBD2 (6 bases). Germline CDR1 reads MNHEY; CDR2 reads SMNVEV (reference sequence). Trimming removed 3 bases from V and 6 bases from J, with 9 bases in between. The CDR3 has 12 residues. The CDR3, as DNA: TGTGCCAGCAGTTTTTACGGGGGCGAGCAGTACTTC. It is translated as CASSFYGGEQYF.

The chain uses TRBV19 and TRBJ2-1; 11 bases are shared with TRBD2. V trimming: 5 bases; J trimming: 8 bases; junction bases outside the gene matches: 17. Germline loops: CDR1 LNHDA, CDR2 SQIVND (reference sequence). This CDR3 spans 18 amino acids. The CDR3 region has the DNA TGTGCCAGTAGTGACCACCTGGGGCTAGCGGGAGGATTAGATGAGCAGTTCTTC. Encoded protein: CASSDHLGLAGGLDEQFF.

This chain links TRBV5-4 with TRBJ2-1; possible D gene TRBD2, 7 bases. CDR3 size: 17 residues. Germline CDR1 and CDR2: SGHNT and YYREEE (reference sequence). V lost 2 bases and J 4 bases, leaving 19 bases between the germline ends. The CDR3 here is CASSFVGGAAGYNEQFF. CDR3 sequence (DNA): TGTGCCAGCAGCTTTGTCGGGGGCGCAGCGGGGTACAATGAGCAGTTCTTC. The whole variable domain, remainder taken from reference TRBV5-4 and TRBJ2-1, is ETGVTQSPTHLIKTRGQQVTLRCSSQSGHNTVSWYQQALGQGPQFIFQYYREEENGRGNFPPRFSGLQFPNYSSELNVNALELDDSALYLCASSFVGGAAGYNEQFFGPGTRLTVL.

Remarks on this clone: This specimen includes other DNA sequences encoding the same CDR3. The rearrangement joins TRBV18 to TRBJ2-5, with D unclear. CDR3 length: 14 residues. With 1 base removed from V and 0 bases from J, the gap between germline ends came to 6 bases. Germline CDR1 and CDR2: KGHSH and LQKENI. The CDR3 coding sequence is TGTGCCAGCTCACCACGTCAGGACCAAGAGACCCAGTACTTC. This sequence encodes CASSPRQDQETQYF. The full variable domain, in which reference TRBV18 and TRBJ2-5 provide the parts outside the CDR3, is NAGVMQNPRHLVRRRGQEARLRCSPMKGHSHVYWYRQLPEEGLKFMVYLQKENIIDESGMPKERFSAEFPKEGPSILRIQQVVRGDSAAYFCASSPRQDQETQYFGPGTRLLVL.

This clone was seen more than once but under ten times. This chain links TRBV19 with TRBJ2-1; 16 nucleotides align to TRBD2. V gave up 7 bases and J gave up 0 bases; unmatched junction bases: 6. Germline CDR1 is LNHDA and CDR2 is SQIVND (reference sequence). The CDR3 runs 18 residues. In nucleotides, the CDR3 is TGTGCCAGTACCTCGGGACTAGCGGGGGGGAGCTCCTACAATGAGCAGTTCTTC. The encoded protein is CASTSGLAGGSSYNEQFF.

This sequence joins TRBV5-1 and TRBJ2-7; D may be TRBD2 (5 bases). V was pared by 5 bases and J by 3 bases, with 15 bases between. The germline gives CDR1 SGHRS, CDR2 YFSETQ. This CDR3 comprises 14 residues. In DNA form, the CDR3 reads TGCGCCAGCAGGATCGGGGATAACAACTACGAGCAGTACTTC. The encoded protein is CASRIGDNNYEQYF.

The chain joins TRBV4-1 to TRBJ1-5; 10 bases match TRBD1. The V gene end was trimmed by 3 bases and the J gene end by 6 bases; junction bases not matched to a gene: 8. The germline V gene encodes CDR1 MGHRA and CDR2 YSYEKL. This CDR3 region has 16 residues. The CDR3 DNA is TGCGCCAGCAGCCACTCGACAGGGGGCGCGAGTCAGCCCCAGCATTTT. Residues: CASSHSTGGASQPQHF.

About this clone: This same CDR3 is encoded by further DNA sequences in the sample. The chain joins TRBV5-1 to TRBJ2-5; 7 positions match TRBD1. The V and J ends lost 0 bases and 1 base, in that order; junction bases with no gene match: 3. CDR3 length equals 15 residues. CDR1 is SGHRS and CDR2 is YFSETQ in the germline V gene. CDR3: CASSLATGAQETQYF. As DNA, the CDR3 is TGCGCCAGCAGCTTGGCCACAGGGGCCCAAGAGACCCAGTACTTC.

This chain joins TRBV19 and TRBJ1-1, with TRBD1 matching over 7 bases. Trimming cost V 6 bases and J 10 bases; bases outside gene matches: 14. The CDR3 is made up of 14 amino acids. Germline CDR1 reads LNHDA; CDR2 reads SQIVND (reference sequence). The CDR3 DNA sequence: TGTGCCAGTAGAGACTACCGGGACAGAGGTGGAGCTTTCTTT. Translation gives CASRDYRDRGGAFF.

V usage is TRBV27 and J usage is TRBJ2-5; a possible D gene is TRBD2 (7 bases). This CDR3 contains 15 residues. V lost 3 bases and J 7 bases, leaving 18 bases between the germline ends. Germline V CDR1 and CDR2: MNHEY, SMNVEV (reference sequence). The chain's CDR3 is CASSFRGGPGGTQYF. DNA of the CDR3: TGTGCCAGCAGTTTTCGCGGGGGCCCGGGGGGGACCCAGTACTTC.

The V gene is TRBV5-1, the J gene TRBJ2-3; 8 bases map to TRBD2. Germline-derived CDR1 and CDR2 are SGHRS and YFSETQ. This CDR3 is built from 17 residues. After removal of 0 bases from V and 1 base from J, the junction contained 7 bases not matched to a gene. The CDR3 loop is CASSLGRSGGGTDTQYF. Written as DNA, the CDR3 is TGCGCCAGCAGCTTGGGCCGGAGCGGGGGTGGCACAGATACGCAGTATTTT.

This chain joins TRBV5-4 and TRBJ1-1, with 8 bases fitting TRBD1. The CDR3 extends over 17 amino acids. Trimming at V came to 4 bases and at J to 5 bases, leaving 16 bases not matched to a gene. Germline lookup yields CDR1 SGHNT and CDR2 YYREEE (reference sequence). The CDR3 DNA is TGTGCCAGCAGCCGATTCAGGGGGCCAATTGGAGGGACTGAAGCTTTCTTT. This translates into CASSRFRGPIGGTEAFF.

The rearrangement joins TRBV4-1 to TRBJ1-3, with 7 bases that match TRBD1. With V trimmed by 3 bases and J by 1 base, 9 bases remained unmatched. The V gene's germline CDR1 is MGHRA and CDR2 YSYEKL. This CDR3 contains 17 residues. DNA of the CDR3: TGCGCCAGCAGCCACGGAGGGCAGGGGGTTTCTGGAAACACCATATATTTT. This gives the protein CASSHGGQGVSGNTIYF.

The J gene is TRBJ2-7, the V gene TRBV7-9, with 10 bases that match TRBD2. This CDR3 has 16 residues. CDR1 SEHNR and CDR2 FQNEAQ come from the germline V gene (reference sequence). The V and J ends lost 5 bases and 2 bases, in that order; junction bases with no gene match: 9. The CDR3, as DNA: TGTGCCAGCAGCCATTTAGCTAGCGGGAGCCCCTACGAGCAGTACTTC. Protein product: CASSHLASGSPYEQYF.

Here the CDR3 reads CASSRRVTDTQYF. CDR3 bases: TGTGCCAGCAGCCGACGGGTCACAGATACGCAGTATTTT. The genes are TRBV6-6 and TRBJ2-3; the D is unclear. CDR3 length: 13 amino acids. Deletions cut 6 bases from V and 2 bases from J, with 9 bases between. CDR1 MNHNY and CDR2 SVGAGI come from the germline V gene (reference sequence).

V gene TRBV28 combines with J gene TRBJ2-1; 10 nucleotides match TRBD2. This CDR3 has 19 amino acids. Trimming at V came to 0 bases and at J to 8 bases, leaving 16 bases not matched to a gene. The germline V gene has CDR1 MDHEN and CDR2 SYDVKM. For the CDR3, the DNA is TGTGCCAGCAGTTTATGGCTAGCGGGAGAATGGGGGTATGTGGATGAGCAGTTCTTC. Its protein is CASSLWLAGEWGYVDEQFF.

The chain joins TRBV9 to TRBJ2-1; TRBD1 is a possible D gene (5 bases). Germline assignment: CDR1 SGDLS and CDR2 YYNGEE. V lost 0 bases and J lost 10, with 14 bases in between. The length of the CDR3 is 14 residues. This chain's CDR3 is CASSVARGFEEQFF. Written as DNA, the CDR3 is TGTGCCAGCAGCGTAGCAAGGGGTTTTGAGGAGCAGTTCTTC.

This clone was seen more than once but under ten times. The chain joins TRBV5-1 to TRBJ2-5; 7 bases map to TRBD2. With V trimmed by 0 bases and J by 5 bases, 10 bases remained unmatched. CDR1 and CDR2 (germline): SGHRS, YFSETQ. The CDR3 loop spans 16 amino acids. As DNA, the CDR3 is TGCGCCAGCAGCTTGGGGTCTGCGGGAGATATTGAGACCCAGTACTTC. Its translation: CASSLGSAGDIETQYF.

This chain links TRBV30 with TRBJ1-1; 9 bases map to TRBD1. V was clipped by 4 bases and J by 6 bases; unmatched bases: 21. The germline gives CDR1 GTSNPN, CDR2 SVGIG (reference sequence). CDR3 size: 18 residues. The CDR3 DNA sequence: TGTGCCTGGAAGAGACGGGACAGGGTTAGGGGGGAGAGAGCTGAAGCTTTCTTT. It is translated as CAWKRRDRVRGERAEAFF.

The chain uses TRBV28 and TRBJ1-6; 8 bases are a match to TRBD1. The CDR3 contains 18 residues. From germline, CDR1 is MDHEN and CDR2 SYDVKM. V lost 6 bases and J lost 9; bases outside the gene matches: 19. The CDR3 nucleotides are TGTGCCAGCAGAACGGGACAGGTTTTCCCGTTCAAGGGTTCACCCCTCCACTTT. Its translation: CASRTGQVFPFKGSPLHF.

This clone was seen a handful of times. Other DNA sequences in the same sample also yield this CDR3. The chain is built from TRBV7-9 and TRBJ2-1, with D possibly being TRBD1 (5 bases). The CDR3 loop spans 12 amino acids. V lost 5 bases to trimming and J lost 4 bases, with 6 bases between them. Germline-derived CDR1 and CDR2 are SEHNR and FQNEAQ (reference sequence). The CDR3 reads CASSPGYNEQFF. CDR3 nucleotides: TGTGCCAGCAGCCCAGGGTACAATGAGCAGTTCTTC.

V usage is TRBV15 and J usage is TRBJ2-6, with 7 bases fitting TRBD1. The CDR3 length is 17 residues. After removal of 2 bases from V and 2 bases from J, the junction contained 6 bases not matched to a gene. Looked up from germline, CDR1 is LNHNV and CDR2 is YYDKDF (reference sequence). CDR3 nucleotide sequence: TGTGCCACCAGCAGACCCCCGGGGACAGCTGGGGCCAACGTCCTGACTTTC. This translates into CATSRPPGTAGANVLTF. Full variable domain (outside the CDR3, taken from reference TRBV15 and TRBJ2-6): DAMVIQNPRYQVTQFGKPVTLSCSQTLNHNVMYWYQQKSSQAPKLLFHYYDKDFNNEADTPDNFQSRRPNTSFCFLDIRSPGLGDTAMYLCATSRPPGTAGANVLTFGAGSRLTVL.

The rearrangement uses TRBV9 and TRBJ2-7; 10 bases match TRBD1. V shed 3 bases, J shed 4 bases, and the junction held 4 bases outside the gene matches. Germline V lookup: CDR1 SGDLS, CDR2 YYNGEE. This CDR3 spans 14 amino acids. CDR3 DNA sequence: TGTGCCAGCAGCGCCCGGACAGGGGGGTACGAGCAGTACTTC. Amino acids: CASSARTGGYEQYF.

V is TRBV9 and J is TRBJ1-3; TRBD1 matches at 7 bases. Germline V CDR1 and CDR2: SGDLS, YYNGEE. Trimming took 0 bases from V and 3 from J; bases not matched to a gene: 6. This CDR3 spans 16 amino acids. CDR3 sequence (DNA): TGTGCCAGCAGCGTAGGGAGGGGGCAAGGTGGAAACACCATATATTTT. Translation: CASSVGRGQGGNTIYF. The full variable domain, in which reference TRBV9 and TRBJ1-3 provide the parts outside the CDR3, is DSGVTQTPKHLITATGQRVTLRCSPRSGDLSVYWYQQSLDQGLQFLIQYYNGEERAKGNILERFSAQQFPDLHSELNLSSLELGDSALYFCASSVGRGQGGNTIYFGEGSWLTVV.